Listed below are T cell receptor beta chains from one sample, sequenced in a study of blood T cell repertoires in COVID-19. Using immunoSEQ multiplex PCR, the repertoire was profiled, and TCRdb retains in-frame clones only, with some absent. The table records roughly 150,000 clones, roughly nine tenths of them present only once. Sample: peripheral blood. The receptors here all came from a woman in her seventies with acute or convalescent COVID-19. CDR3s include the opening cysteine and the closing phenylalanine or tryptophan. The order of the fields is J gene, D gene, V gene, CDR3 protein. A D gene is named only where the DNA matches it firmly.

>TRBJ2-1|TRBD2|TRBV7-2
CASSGHGRSGNNEQFF
>TRBJ2-1|NA|TRBV11-1
CASSFFGGTYNEQFF
>TRBJ1-2|NA|TRBV29-1
CSVVNNYGYTF
>TRBJ1-2|TRBD1|TRBV2
CASSAYRGPNYGYTF
>TRBJ2-1|TRBD2|TRBV27
CASSPVAGGNNYEQFF
>TRBJ1-1|NA|TRBV5-1
CASSFGAGKAEAFF
>TRBJ2-5|TRBD2|TRBV4-1
CASSQDPSGGAKETQYF
>TRBJ2-1|TRBD1|TRBV4-3
CASSQLTGDNEQFF
>TRBJ2-6|NA|TRBV10-3
CAISESLGSGANVLTF
>TRBJ2-7|NA|TRBV30
CAWSPSYEQYF
>TRBJ2-5|NA|TRBV18
CASSGASETQYF
>TRBJ1-3|TRBD1|TRBV7-8
CASSLATGGTGNTIYF
>TRBJ2-7|TRBD1|TRBV2
CASSGGTGKSYEQYF
>TRBJ2-3|NA|TRBV28
CASSLSLAFGTDTQYF
>TRBJ1-1|NA|TRBV4-3
CASSHRGGGAGTEAFF
>TRBJ1-6|TRBD1|TRBV7-2
CASKAQGANNSPLHF
>TRBJ2-1|NA|TRBV19
CASSARLVYNEQFF
>TRBJ1-2|TRBD1|TRBV7-9
CASSFGTVYGYTF
>TRBJ1-2|NA|TRBV27
CASSLYQAASGYTF
>TRBJ2-1|TRBD1|TRBV19
CASSVGTGSYNEQFF
>TRBJ1-2|NA|TRBV7-2
CASSVMLGQYYGYTF
>TRBJ2-3|NA|TRBV3-1/TRBV3-2
CASSYTDTQYF
>TRBJ1-5|NA|TRBV3-1/TRBV3-2
CASSRKLDHQPQHF
>TRBJ2-7|TRBD2|TRBV6-5
CASSYDSSGSSYEQYF
>TRBJ1-5|NA|TRBV5-1
CASSLGGGDQPQHF
>TRBJ1-2|NA|TRBV7-8
CASSLGEGRGGYTF
>TRBJ2-6|NA|TRBV18
CASSPLPPPRSGANVLTF
>TRBJ1-5|TRBD1|TRBV5-4
CASSPGTGENQPQHF
>TRBJ2-7|TRBD1|TRBV19
CASRGGQGTYEQYF
>TRBJ1-4|NA|TRBV6-5
CASSYSGRGREKLFF
>TRBJ1-1|TRBD1|TRBV7-8
CASSLEAGGTEAFF
>TRBJ1-1|NA|TRBV6-5
CASAAGDLNTEAFF
>TRBJ1-6|TRBD1|TRBV30
CAWSRDREQSPLHF
>TRBJ2-5|TRBD2|TRBV20-1
CSASNFLAGETQYF
>TRBJ1-2|TRBD1|TRBV2
CASSGTGAWSGYTF
>TRBJ1-4|TRBD1|TRBV7-9
CASSPTGSEKLFF
>TRBJ1-2|NA|TRBV28
CASEFNGYGYTF
>TRBJ2-5|TRBD1|TRBV28
CASSAGQGPETQYF
>TRBJ2-3|NA|TRBV4-3
CASSRFRVDTQYF
>TRBJ1-6|NA|TRBV27
CASSSGSYNSPLHF
>TRBJ2-2|TRBD2|TRBV5-1
CASSASGGTGELFF
>TRBJ2-2|NA|TRBV7-2
CASRSRVHTGELFF
>TRBJ2-3|NA|TRBV30
CAWSEGNYGDTQYF
>TRBJ2-5|TRBD1|TRBV5-1
CASSLVGQGGETQYF
>TRBJ2-7|TRBD1|TRBV7-2
CASSQWGQVYEQYF
>TRBJ1-6|NA|TRBV5-1
CASSLDSGGPRYNSPLHF
>TRBJ2-7|NA|TRBV5-1
CASSLTADYYEQYF
>TRBJ2-3|NA|TRBV29-1
CSVGPSLFGGSSASTDTQYF
>TRBJ2-7|NA|TRBV10-2
CASSGGHYEQYF
>TRBJ1-1|NA|TRBV6-4
CASSLKLNTEAFF